This T cell receptor (beta chain) was captured in a study of molecular identifiers for immune sequencing clone quantification. Libraries of bulk TCR were made by previously described methods (with listed TCR primers). TCRdb called the PCR reads again in MiXCR, with one record for every CDR3 protein. Of some 100,000 distinct CDR3 sequences listed, around 19% are singletons. This clonotype occurred many times. The V gene's germline CDR1 is MNHEY and CDR2 SMNVEV (reference sequence). The CDR3 loop spans 13 amino acids. V gave up 0 bases and J gave up 7 bases, with 7 bases separating them. This clonotype originated in a human donor in good health. Some libraries in this study had Jurkat cell RNA spiked in. The sample taken for sequencing was naive CD8+ T cells from blood, with Jurkat cell RNA spiked in. Sample subset: FACS-sorted CD8+CD4-CCR7+CD45RA+ naive T cells. The chain couples TRBV27 to TRBJ2-4; no definite D call. CDR3 amino acids: CASSLSNGNIQYF. The CDR3 DNA reads TGTGCCAGCAGTTTATCCAACGGGAACATTCAGTACTTC.